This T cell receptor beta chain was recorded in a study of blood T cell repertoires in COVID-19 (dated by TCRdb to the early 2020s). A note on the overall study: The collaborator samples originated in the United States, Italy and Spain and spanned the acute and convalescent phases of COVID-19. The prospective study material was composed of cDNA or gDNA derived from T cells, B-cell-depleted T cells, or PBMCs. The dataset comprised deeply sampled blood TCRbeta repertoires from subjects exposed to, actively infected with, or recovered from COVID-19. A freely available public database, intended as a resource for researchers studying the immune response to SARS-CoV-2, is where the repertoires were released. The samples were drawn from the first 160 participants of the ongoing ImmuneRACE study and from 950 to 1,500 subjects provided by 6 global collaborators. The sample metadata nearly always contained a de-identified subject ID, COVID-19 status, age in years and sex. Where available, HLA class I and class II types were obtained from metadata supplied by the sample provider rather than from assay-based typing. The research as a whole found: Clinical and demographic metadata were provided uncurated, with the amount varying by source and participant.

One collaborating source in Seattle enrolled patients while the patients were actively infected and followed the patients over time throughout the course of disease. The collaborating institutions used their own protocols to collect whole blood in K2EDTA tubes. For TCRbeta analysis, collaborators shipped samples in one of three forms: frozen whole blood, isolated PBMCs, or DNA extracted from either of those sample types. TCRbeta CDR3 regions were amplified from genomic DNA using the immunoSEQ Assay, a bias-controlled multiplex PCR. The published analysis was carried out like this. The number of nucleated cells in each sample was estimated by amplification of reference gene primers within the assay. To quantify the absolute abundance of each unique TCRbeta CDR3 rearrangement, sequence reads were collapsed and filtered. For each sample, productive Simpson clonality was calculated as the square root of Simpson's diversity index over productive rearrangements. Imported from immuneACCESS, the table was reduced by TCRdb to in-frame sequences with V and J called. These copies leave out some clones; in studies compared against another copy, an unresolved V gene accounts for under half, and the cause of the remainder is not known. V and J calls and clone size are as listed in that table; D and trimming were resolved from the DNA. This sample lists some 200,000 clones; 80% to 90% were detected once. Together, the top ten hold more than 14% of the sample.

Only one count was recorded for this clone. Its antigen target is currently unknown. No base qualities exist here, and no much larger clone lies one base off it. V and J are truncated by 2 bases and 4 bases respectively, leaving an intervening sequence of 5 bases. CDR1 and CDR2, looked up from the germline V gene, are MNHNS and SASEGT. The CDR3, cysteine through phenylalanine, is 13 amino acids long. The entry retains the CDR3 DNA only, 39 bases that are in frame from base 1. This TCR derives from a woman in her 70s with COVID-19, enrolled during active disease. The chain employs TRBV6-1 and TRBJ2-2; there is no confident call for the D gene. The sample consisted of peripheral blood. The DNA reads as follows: TGTGCCAGCAGTGAACAGTCCACCGGGGAGCTGTTTTTT. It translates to CASSEQSTGELFF.